This note documents a single TCR beta chain sequence. Sequenced by immunoSEQ multiplex PCR; TCRdb stores in-frame clones only, minus some. The table lists about 96,000 clones, around 90% of them singletons. The sample is drawn from a study of OX40 agonist ivuxolimab in advanced cancers. Per germline, CDR1 GTSNPN and CDR2 SVGIG (reference sequence). The CDR3 spans 13 residues. Trimming took off 5 bases at V and 3 bases at J, with 10 bases between the two ends. This TCR was recovered from an adult with an advanced solid tumor such as melanoma, head and neck, liver or kidney cancer. The rearrangement links TRBV30 to TRBJ1-4, with a possible D match to TRBD1 (5 bases). Sequencing used CD4+ or CD8+ T cells sorted from blood, obtained in a trial of the OX40 agonist ivuxolimab. CDR3 in DNA: TGTGCCTGGGCCAGGGTGTCTAATGAAAAACTGTTTTTT. The encoded protein is CAWARVSNEKLFF. Drawing the rest from reference TRBV30 and TRBJ1-4, the complete variable domain is SQTIHQWPATLVQPVGSPLSLECTVEGTSNPNLYWYRQAAGRGLQLLFYSVGIGQISSEVPQNLSASRPQDRQFILSSKKLLLSDSGFYLCAWARVSNEKLFFGSGTQLSVL.